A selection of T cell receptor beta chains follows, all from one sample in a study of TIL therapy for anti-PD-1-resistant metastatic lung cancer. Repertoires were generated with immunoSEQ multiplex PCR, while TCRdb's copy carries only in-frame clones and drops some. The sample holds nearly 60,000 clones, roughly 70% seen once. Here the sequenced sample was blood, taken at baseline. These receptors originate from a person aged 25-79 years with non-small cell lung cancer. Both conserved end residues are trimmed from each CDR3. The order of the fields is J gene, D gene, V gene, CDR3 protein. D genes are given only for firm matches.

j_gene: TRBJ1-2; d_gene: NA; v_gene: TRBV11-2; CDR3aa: ASSLVPGSDGYT
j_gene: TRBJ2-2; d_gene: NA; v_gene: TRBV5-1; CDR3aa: ASSSPEGLGTGELF
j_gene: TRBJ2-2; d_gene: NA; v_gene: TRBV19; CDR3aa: ASSSGFAGELF
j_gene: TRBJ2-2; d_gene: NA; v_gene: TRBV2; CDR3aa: ASIGTGELF
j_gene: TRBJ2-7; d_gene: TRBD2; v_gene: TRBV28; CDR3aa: ASSLFSTLAGLY
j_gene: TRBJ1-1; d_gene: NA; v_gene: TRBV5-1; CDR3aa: ASSLSWLTEAF
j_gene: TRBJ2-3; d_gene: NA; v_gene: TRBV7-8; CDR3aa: ASSLLIPGPVADTQY
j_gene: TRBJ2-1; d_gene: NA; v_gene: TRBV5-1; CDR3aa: ASSLQGNEQF
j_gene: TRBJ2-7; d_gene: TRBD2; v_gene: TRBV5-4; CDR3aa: ASSPGLAGDFYEQY
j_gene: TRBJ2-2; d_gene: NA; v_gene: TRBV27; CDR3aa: ASSWDPTNTGELF
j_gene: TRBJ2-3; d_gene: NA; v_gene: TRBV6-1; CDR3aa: ASRRGSTDTQY
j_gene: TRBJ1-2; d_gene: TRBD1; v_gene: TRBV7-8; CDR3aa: ASSLSRGREGYT
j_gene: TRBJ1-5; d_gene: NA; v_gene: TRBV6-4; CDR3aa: ASVGQSNQPQH
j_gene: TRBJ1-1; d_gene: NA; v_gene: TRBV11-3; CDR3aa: ASSSTGSNTEAF
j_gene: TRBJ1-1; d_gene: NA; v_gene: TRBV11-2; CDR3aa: ASSPESRGIEAF
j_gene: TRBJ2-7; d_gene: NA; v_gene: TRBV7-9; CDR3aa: ASSHGGTTYEQY
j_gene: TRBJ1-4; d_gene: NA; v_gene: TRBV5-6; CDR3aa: ASSLLGEKLF
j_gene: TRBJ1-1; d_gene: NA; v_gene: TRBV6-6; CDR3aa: ASSGLGSSRNTEAF
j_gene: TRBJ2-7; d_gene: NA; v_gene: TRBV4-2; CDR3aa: ASSQGPNGQGTSLLY
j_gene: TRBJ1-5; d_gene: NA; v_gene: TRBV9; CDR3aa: ASSVSAFSNQPQH